The next 19 T cell receptor beta chains were all read from a single sample in a study of OX40 agonist ivuxolimab in advanced cancers. Libraries were built with the immunoSEQ multiplex PCR assay. TCRdb re-hosts the immuneACCESS table, in-frame sequences only. Its copies lack some clones; in the studies checked, an unresolved V gene accounts for under half of them, and the cause for the rest is not known. The sample has under 35,000 clones on record, 80% to 90% of them singletons. Roughly 27% of the sample is in the top ten clones. The sample was CD4+ or CD8+ T cells sorted from blood, taken in a trial of the OX40 agonist ivuxolimab. The receptors originated from an adult with an advanced solid tumor such as melanoma, head and neck, liver or kidney cancer.

This clone has a single count. The J gene is TRBJ1-2, the V gene TRBV28, with D unresolved. With 2 bases removed from V and 2 bases from J, the gap between germline ends came to 9 bases. The CDR3 runs 14 residues. CDR1 MDHEN and CDR2 SYDVKM come from the germline V gene. The CDR3 protein is CASSLASVNYGYTF. For the CDR3, the DNA is TGTGCCAGCAGTTTAGCTTCAGTAAACTATGGCTACACCTTC.

The chain links TRBV25-1 to TRBJ2-1, with 11 bases that match TRBD2. The CDR3 contains 14 residues. CDR1 and CDR2 (germline): MGHDK, SYGVNS. The J segment lost 6 bases and the V segment lost 8 bases, leaving 6 bases of the junction unmatched. The CDR3 loop reads CASATSGRINEQFF. CDR3 in DNA: TGTGCCAGCGCAACTAGCGGGAGAATCAATGAGCAGTTCTTC.

The rearrangement joins TRBV18 to TRBJ2-3, with TRBD2 as a possible D gene (7 bases). V was pared by 5 bases and J by 4 bases, with 13 bases between. This CDR3 is built from 14 residues. Germline CDR1 reads KGHSH; CDR2 reads LQKENI. DNA for the CDR3: TGTGCCAGCTCATCGACGGGGGGCCCAGATACGCAGTATTTT. It is translated as CASSSTGGPDTQYF.

The chain employs TRBV29-1 and TRBJ1-2; D may be TRBD1 (5 bases). V lost 6 bases and J 0 bases, leaving 14 bases between the germline ends. This CDR3 has 14 amino acids. CDR1 and CDR2 from the germline V gene are SQVTM and ANQGSEA. The DNA of the CDR3 is TGCAGCGTCTCTGTGGGGGGGACTAACTATGGCTACACCTTC. It is translated as CSVSVGGTNYGYTF.

The chain carries TRBV7-9 and TRBJ2-3; 8 positions agree with TRBD1. The CDR3 has 16 residues. The germline V gene has CDR1 SEHNR and CDR2 FQNEAQ (reference sequence). V shed 1 base, J shed 5 bases, and the junction held 8 bases outside the gene matches. CDR3 sequence (DNA): TGTGCCAGCAGCTTAGATCCTGGACAGGGAAAAGATACGCAGTATTTT. It yields the protein CASSLDPGQGKDTQYF. The whole variable domain, filled in from reference TRBV7-9 and TRBJ2-3, reads DTGVSQNPRHKITKRGQNVTFRCDPISEHNRLYWYRQTLGQGPEFLTYFQNEAQLEKSRLLSDRFSAERPKGSFSTLEIQRTEQGDSAMYLCASSLDPGQGKDTQYFGPGTRLTVL.

This clone turned up a few times. This rearrangement joins TRBV21-1 to TRBJ1-5; TRBD1 is the table's D call, not checked against the DNA. TRBV21-1 is marked as a pseudogene. The length of the CDR3 is 17 residues. The CDR3 nucleotides read TGTGCCAGCACCTCCCAGGGCAGGGAAATAAGCAATCAGCCCCAGCATTTT. Translating it yields CASTSQGREISNQPQHF.

Comments on this clone: A junction end diverges from the germline sequence, so it may reflect a read error. This rearrangement joins TRBV7-7 to TRBJ2-5, with 10 bases identical to TRBD1. The CDR3 contains 15 residues. Germline V CDR1 and CDR2: SSHAT, FNYEAQ (reference sequence). The CDR3 DNA reads TGTGCTAGCAGCTCACTGACAGGGGGCTTAGAGACCCAGTACTTC. It yields the protein CASSSLTGGLETQYF. Filled out from reference TRBV7-7 and TRBJ2-5, the complete variable domain reads GAGVSQSPRYKVTKRGQDVTLRCDPISSHATLYWYQQALGQGPEFLTYFNYEAQPDKSGLPSDRFSAERPEGSISTLTIQRTEQRDSAMYRCASSSLTGGLETQYFGPGTRLLVL.

This clone was seen only once. The chain links TRBV28 to TRBJ1-5; weak D call: TRBD1 (5 bases). Germline assignment: CDR1 MDHEN and CDR2 SYDVKM. The CDR3 is 12 residues long. V was clipped by 2 bases and J by 9 bases, with 8 bases between them. The CDR3 DNA sequence: TGTGCCAGCAGTTTAGAGGGGAGGCCCCAGCATTTT. It codes for CASSLEGRPQHF.

V and J are TRBV16 and TRBJ1-2; no reliable D call. This CDR3 region has 11 residues. CDR1 KGHSY and CDR2 FQNENV come from the germline V gene. Trimming pared 1 base from V and 4 bases from J, leaving 1 base between. The CDR3 region has the DNA TGTGCCAGCAGCCAATTCTATGGCTACACCTTC. Translating it yields CASSQFYGYTF.

The rearrangement joins TRBV7-9 to TRBJ1-1, with unresolved D. Trimming took off 5 bases at V and 6 bases at J, with 10 bases between the two ends. Per germline, CDR1 SEHNR and CDR2 FQNEAQ (reference sequence). The CDR3 extends over 12 amino acids. The CDR3, as DNA: TGTGCCAGCAGCCAGGACGGACCTGAAGCTTTCTTT. Encoded protein: CASSQDGPEAFF.

V usage is TRBV2 and J usage is TRBJ2-1; possibly TRBD1 for D (5 bases). There are 15 residues in the CDR3. Germline CDR1 SNHLY, CDR2 FYNNEI. The V end lost 4 bases, the J end lost 3 bases, and 13 bases lay between the germline ends. Written as DNA, the CDR3 is TGTGCCAGCAGTGGCCGCAGGGCCAGCTACAATGAGCAGTTCTTC. It translates to CASSGRRASYNEQFF.

This chain joins TRBV28 and TRBJ1-4; D is possibly TRBD1 (5 bases). V dropped 1 base and J dropped 6 bases, with 9 bases sitting between them. The CDR3 contains 14 residues. The germline gives CDR1 MDHEN, CDR2 SYDVKM. CDR3 amino acids: CASSLSGGHEKLFF. Here the CDR3 DNA reads TGTGCCAGCAGTTTATCGGGGGGTCATGAAAAACTGTTTTTT.

This rearrangement joins TRBV5-1 to TRBJ2-1; 9 bases match TRBD1. This CDR3 is 16 amino acids long. The V segment lost 3 bases and the J segment 7 bases; nucleotides outside the gene matches: 11. The V gene's germline CDR1 is SGHRS and CDR2 YFSETQ. DNA for the CDR3: TGCGCCAGCAGCTCGCAAACAGGGGGCGCTGGGAATGAGCAGTTCTTC. Protein: CASSSQTGGAGNEQFF.

The V gene is TRBV5-8, the J gene TRBJ1-5; no clear D gene. The CDR3 length is 14 residues. From germline, CDR1 is SGHTS and CDR2 YDEGEE. Trimming shortened V by 2 bases and J by 1 base, and 7 bases separated the two germline ends. CDR3 loop: CASSFEGSNQPQHF. As DNA, the CDR3 is TGTGCCAGCAGCTTTGAAGGGAGCAATCAGCCCCAGCATTTT.

This chain connects TRBV10-3 to TRBJ1-1; no firm D call. Trimming removed 10 bases at V and 3 bases at J, with 12 bases between. The CDR3 has 12 amino acids. Germline CDR1 reads ENHRY; CDR2 reads SYGVKD. CDR3 protein: CATSTSDTEAFF. CDR3 in DNA: TGTGCCACCAGCACCTCGGACACTGAAGCTTTCTTT.

CDR3 in DNA: TGCGCCAGCAGCTACCGACAGGGGGGTAACAATGAGCAGTTCTTC. Translating gives CASSYRQGGNNEQFF. The rearrangement links TRBV5-1 to TRBJ2-1; 9 bases match TRBD1. The V gene end was trimmed by 3 bases and the J gene end by 5 bases; junction bases not matched to a gene: 6. Germline V CDR1 and CDR2: SGHRS, YFSETQ. There are 15 residues in the CDR3.

This clone was observed once. The chain links TRBV4-1 to TRBJ2-3, with 8 bases identical to TRBD2. V lost 0 bases to trimming and J lost 6 bases; unmatched junction nucleotides: 8. Germline CDR1 and CDR2: MGHRA and YSYEKL. This CDR3 is built from 16 residues. DNA for the CDR3: TGCGCCAGCAGCCAAGATCAGAGCGGGAGCTGGGATACGCAGTATTTT. Residues: CASSQDQSGSWDTQYF.

The chain links TRBV5-1 to TRBJ1-3, with D unresolved. Germline V gene sequence: CDR1 SGHRS, CDR2 YFSETQ. Trimming removed 1 base from V and 3 bases from J, with 11 bases in between. The CDR3 runs 15 residues. The DNA for the CDR3 is TGCGCCAGCAGCTTGATTCCGGGTAATGGAAACACCATATATTTT. Protein sequence: CASSLIPGNGNTIYF. The variable domain in full, completed from reference TRBV5-1 and TRBJ1-3, reads KAGVTQTPRYLIKTRGQQVTLSCSPISGHRSVSWYQQTPGQGLQFLFEYFSETQRNKGNFPGRFSGRQFSNSRSEMNVSTLELGDSALYLCASSLIPGNGNTIYFGEGSWLTVV.

The chain combines TRBV18 with TRBJ2-5; the D is unclear. Germline V CDR1 and CDR2: KGHSH, LQKENI. The CDR3 length is 12 residues. Between the trimmed V and J ends, which lost 1 base and 5 bases, there was a span of 5 bases. CDR3 amino acids: CASSPQGETQYF. DNA for the CDR3: TGTGCCAGCTCACCACAAGGGGAGACCCAGTACTTC.